Sequencing of this T cell receptor beta chain was carried out in a study of CXCR3-negative and CXCR3-positive naive CD8 T cells. Study as a whole: Collectively, the libraries yielded approximately 140 million TRB reads in total, at about 1.5 +/- 0.3 million per library. General study findings and limits: Hydrophobicity was higher for TRB CDR3s found in CXCR3-positive naive cells than in CXCR3-negative naive cells.

To note about this clonotype: Its matching antigen is unknown.

The authors prepared UMI-labeled TRB cDNA libraries by 5' RACE. No DNA is given; TCRdb re-called the 5' RACE reads and lists each CDR3 protein once. The sample yields around 140,000 distinct CDR3 sequences, of which the top ten take up 0.4% to 0.5%. This CDR3 is 16 amino acids long. Per germline, CDR1 SGHDT and CDR2 YYEEEE. Sequenced sample: naive CXCR3+ CD8+ T cells from blood. The subset is: CD45RO-CCR7+CD27+CD95- naive CD8+ T cells expressing CXCR3 (TNR3+). This chain connects TRBV5-6 to TRBJ2-5; the D gene TCRdb calls, TRBD1, cannot be checked with no DNA. The clonotype comes from a human donor in good health. Some clones in this sample may be carry-over from other donors' samples. The chain's CDR3 is CASSGATGTRQETQYF.